Below are 24 T cell receptor beta chains sequenced from a single sample in a study of blood T cell repertoires in COVID-19. Produced via immunoSEQ multiplex PCR; TCRdb's table is partial and in-frame only. This sample yields 200,000 to 250,000 clones, of which roughly four fifths are seen a single time; 9.5% to 15% belongs to the top ten. Source material: peripheral blood. The source of these receptors is a middle-aged woman with acute or convalescent COVID-19.

This chain uses TRBV19 with TRBJ1-1; no definite D call. Germline-derived CDR1 and CDR2 are LNHDA and SQIVND (reference sequence). The V gene lost 1 base and the J gene lost 4 bases, with 10 bases spanning the gap. This CDR3 region has 14 residues. The CDR3: CASSIVAGGTEAFF. The CDR3 bases are TGTGCCAGTAGTATAGTCGCGGGAGGCACTGAAGCTTTCTTT.

The genes are TRBV3-1 (or the pseudogene TRBV3-2) and TRBJ2-3, with unresolved D. This CDR3 is 13 amino acids long. Germline lookup yields CDR1 LGHDT and CDR2 YNNKEL (reference sequence). Trimming pared 2 bases from V and 6 bases from J, leaving 9 bases between. CDR3 in amino acids: CASSQFLVDTQYF. CDR3 DNA: TGTGCCAGCAGCCAATTTCTAGTGGATACGCAGTATTTT.

The V and J genes are TRBV6-6 and TRBJ2-7, with TRBD2 as a possible D gene (6 bases). Germline V gene data show CDR1 as MNHNY and CDR2 as SVGAGI (reference sequence). The CDR3 has 16 residues. Trimming took off 1 base at V and 6 bases at J, with 19 bases between the two ends. The CDR3 nucleotides are TGTGCCAGCAGTTACTTGCGGCGGGACTCCCCCTCCGAGCAGTACTTC. Translated: CASSYLRRDSPSEQYF.

The rearrangement links TRBV5-1 to TRBJ2-1; the D gene is possibly TRBD2 (6 bases). The germline V and J ends were trimmed by 0 bases and 4 bases, with 11 bases remaining between them. CDR3 length: 15 amino acids. Germline V gives CDR1 SGHRS, CDR2 YFSETQ. The CDR3 sequence: CASSLVRGSYNEQFF. DNA for the CDR3: TGCGCCAGCAGCTTGGTTCGGGGGAGTTACAATGAGCAGTTCTTC.

This chain links TRBV19 with TRBJ2-7, with 11 nucleotides matching TRBD2. Germline values: CDR1 LNHDA, CDR2 SQIVND (reference sequence). This CDR3 contains 16 residues. The V and J ends lost 5 bases and 2 bases, in that order; junction bases with no gene match: 8. CDR3 DNA sequence: TGTGCCAGTAGTCCCTATAGCGGGAGGGGACCCTACGAGCAGTACTTC. Translating gives CASSPYSGRGPYEQYF.

The chain employs TRBV24-1 and TRBJ2-3, with TRBD2 matching 11 bases. CDR3 length: 16 amino acids. Germline values: CDR1 KGHDR, CDR2 SFDVKD. J gave up 3 bases and V 3 bases, and 4 bases lay outside the gene matches. The CDR3 DNA sequence: TGTGCCACCAGTGATGCTAGCGGGAGGAATACAGATACGCAGTATTTT. Amino acid sequence: CATSDASGRNTDTQYF.

This rearrangement joins TRBV19 to TRBJ2-3; 11 bases map to TRBD2. After removal of 6 bases from V and 6 bases from J, the junction contained 8 bases not matched to a gene. This CDR3 spans 15 amino acids. Germline loops: CDR1 LNHDA, CDR2 SQIVND (reference sequence). Here the CDR3 DNA reads TGTGCCAGTAGACTAACTAGCGGGGGTGGGGATACGCAGTATTTT. As protein: CASRLTSGGGDTQYF.

As to this clone: The junction and the germline gene differ at one end; a read error may be behind it. The chain joins TRBV6-6 to TRBJ2-3; D call uncertain. Germline V gene data show CDR1 as MNHNY and CDR2 as SVGAGI (reference sequence). There are 13 residues in the CDR3. CDR3 in amino acids: CASSYSSGDTQYF. The CDR3 nucleotides are TGTGCCAGCAGCTACTCCTCCGGGGATACGCAGTATTTT.

This clone was recorded only once. The rearrangement links TRBV5-4 to TRBJ2-4, with TRBD2 identical over 13 bases. Trimming at V came to 0 bases and at J to 4 bases, leaving 1 base not matched to a gene. Germline CDR1 reads SGHNT; CDR2 reads YYREEE (reference sequence). The CDR3 contains 16 residues. The CDR3 is CASSLAGLAGKNIQYF. Here the CDR3 DNA reads TGTGCCAGCAGCTTGGCGGGACTAGCGGGAAAAAACATTCAGTACTTC.

The chain employs TRBV5-1 and TRBJ1-4, with D possibly matching TRBD1 (5 bases). The CDR3 has 15 residues. The germline V and J ends were trimmed by 2 bases and 8 bases, with 16 bases remaining between them. Per the germline V gene, CDR1 is SGHRS and CDR2 is YFSETQ. CDR3 DNA sequence: TGCGCCAGCAGCTTTGGAACCCAGGGTGCCGAAAAACTGTTTTTT. This translates into CASSFGTQGAEKLFF.

V usage is TRBV20-1 and J usage is TRBJ2-7; tentatively, D is TRBD1 (7 bases). The V and J ends lost 4 bases and 7 bases respectively, with 11 bases between them. The CDR3 length is 11 residues. Germline V lookup: CDR1 DFQATT, CDR2 SNEGSKA (reference sequence). Here the CDR3 DNA reads TGCAGTGCTAAGACAGGGAGGGAGCAGTACTTC. It codes for CSAKTGREQYF.

The CDR3 here is CASSAGQGINEQYF. CDR3 coding DNA: TGTGCCAGCAGCGCTGGACAGGGGATCAACGAGCAGTACTTC. This chain links TRBV7-2 with TRBJ2-7; 9 nucleotides match TRBD1. J gave up 5 bases and V 5 bases, and 7 bases lay outside the gene matches. Germline CDR1 and CDR2: SGHTA and FQGNSA. The CDR3 is made up of 14 amino acids.

J is TRBJ1-2 and V is TRBV20-1; a weak D match, TRBD1 (6 bases). Germline CDR1 DFQATT, CDR2 SNEGSKA (reference sequence). The CDR3 consists of 11 residues. Trimming took off 3 bases at V and 9 bases at J, with 11 bases between the two ends. The CDR3 reads CSASRTVSYTF. The CDR3 nucleotides read TGCAGTGCTAGCCGGACAGTCAGCTACACCTTC.

V and J are TRBV6-4 and TRBJ2-3; D unclear. The CDR3 is 14 residues long. V shed 4 bases and J shed 2 bases, with 10 bases lying between them. Germline CDR1 MRHNA, CDR2 SNTAGT. CDR3 in amino acids: CASSVGTDTDTQYF. CDR3 nucleotide sequence: TGTGCCAGCAGTGTCGGAACAGACACAGATACGCAGTATTTT.

The rearrangement uses TRBV12-3 or TRBV12-4 and TRBJ1-2; D ambiguous. The CDR3 runs 13 residues. The V end was cut by 1 base, the J end by 8 bases, with 11 bases between. Written as DNA, the CDR3 is TGTGCCAGCAGTTTAGGACAACCTCTAGGCTACACCTTC. Translating gives CASSLGQPLGYTF.

The CDR3 bases are TGTGCCAGCAGCCAGGACAGGGTTGGGGGCTACACCTTC. Encoded protein: CASSQDRVGGYTF. The chain employs TRBV11-2 and TRBJ1-2; TRBD1 agrees at 8 bases. The CDR3 runs to 13 residues. Germline V gives CDR1 SGHAT, CDR2 FQNNGV. V gave up 5 bases and J gave up 8 bases; unmatched junction bases: 7. Combining the CDR3 with reference TRBV11-2 and TRBJ1-2 gives the whole variable domain EAGVAQSPRYKIIEKRQSVAFWCNPISGHATLYWYQQILGQGPKLLIQFQNNGVVDDSQLPKDRFSAERLKGVDSTLKIQPAKLEDSAVYLCASSQDRVGGYTFGSGTRLTVV.

The chain uses TRBV28 and TRBJ1-2; the D gene is possibly TRBD1 (6 bases). The CDR3 loop spans 14 amino acids. Deletions cut 3 bases from V and 5 bases from J, with 13 bases between. Germline V lookup: CDR1 MDHEN, CDR2 SYDVKM. For the CDR3, the DNA is TGTGCCAGCAGTTTGACAGGTCGTCGGTATGGCTACACCTTC. Amino acid sequence: CASSLTGRRYGYTF.

This chain joins TRBV19 and TRBJ2-6, with 10 bases matching TRBD1. Unmatched junction bases numbered 6, after V lost 4 bases and J lost 0 bases. The CDR3 consists of 18 residues. Germline CDR1 is LNHDA and CDR2 is SQIVND (reference sequence). The CDR3 protein is CASSTLTGGRSGANVLTF. CDR3 DNA sequence: TGTGCCAGTAGTACACTGACAGGGGGCCGCTCTGGGGCCAACGTCCTGACTTTC.

This sequence joins TRBV7-2 and TRBJ2-2; D uncertain. V was clipped by 1 base and J by 1 base, with 4 bases between them. Germline CDR1 reads SGHTA; CDR2 reads FQGNSA. The CDR3 extends over 14 amino acids. The CDR3 reads CASSLVLNTGELFF. In DNA form, the CDR3 reads TGTGCCAGCAGCTTAGTCTTGAACACCGGGGAGCTGTTTTTT.

J is TRBJ2-7 and V is TRBV27; 9 bases match TRBD1. Trimming at V came to 3 bases and at J to 3 bases, leaving 3 bases not matched to a gene. This CDR3 has 14 residues. Germline CDR1 is MNHEY and CDR2 is SMNVEV (reference sequence). The CDR3 DNA reads TGTGCCAGCAGTTTTAGGGGACAGGGCTACGAGCAGTACTTC. Protein product: CASSFRGQGYEQYF.

In its sample, this clone was seen a few times. V usage is TRBV5-6 and J usage is TRBJ2-7, with D hard to call. The CDR3 sequence is 14 residues long. CDR1 and CDR2 (germline): SGHDT, YYEEEE. Trimming shortened V by 4 bases and J by 3 bases, and 14 bases separated the two germline ends. The chain's CDR3 is CASSRGPQIYEQYF. CDR3 sequence (DNA): TGTGCCAGCAGCCGTGGGCCTCAAATCTACGAGCAGTACTTC.

The rearrangement links TRBV7-2 to TRBJ1-3; 11 bases are shared with TRBD1. Germline CDR1 and CDR2: SGHTA and FQGNSA. The CDR3 extends over 17 amino acids. Unmatched junction bases numbered 7, after V lost 2 bases and J lost 4 bases. The CDR3 sequence is CASSLSGQGVSGNTIYF. The CDR3 DNA follows: TGTGCCAGCAGCTTATCGGGACAGGGGGTCTCAGGAAACACCATATATTTT.

This rearrangement joins TRBV10-3 to TRBJ2-1; 12 bases match TRBD2. CDR3 size: 16 residues. Per germline, CDR1 ENHRY and CDR2 SYGVKD. V lost 2 bases, J lost 6 bases, and 5 bases stayed unmatched. The DNA of the CDR3 is TGTGCCATCAGTGAGCCCGGACTAGCGGGGCTCAATGAGCAGTTCTTC. This sequence encodes CAISEPGLAGLNEQFF.

CDR3 loop: CASSPFGSVAGSYEQYF. CDR3 coding DNA: TGTGCCAGCAGCCCCTTCGGCTCTGTGGCAGGTAGCTACGAGCAGTACTTC. This chain uses TRBV7-9 with TRBJ2-7; D remains unclear. With 5 bases removed from V and 3 bases from J, the gap between germline ends came to 23 bases. This CDR3 region has 17 residues. Germline CDR1 and CDR2: SEHNR and FQNEAQ (reference sequence). The full variable domain, in which reference TRBV7-9 and TRBJ2-7 provide the parts outside the CDR3, is DTGVSQNPRHKITKRGQNVTFRCDPISEHNRLYWYRQTLGQGPEFLTYFQNEAQLEKSRLLSDRFSAERPKGSFSTLEIQRTEQGDSAMYLCASSPFGSVAGSYEQYFGPGTRLTVT.